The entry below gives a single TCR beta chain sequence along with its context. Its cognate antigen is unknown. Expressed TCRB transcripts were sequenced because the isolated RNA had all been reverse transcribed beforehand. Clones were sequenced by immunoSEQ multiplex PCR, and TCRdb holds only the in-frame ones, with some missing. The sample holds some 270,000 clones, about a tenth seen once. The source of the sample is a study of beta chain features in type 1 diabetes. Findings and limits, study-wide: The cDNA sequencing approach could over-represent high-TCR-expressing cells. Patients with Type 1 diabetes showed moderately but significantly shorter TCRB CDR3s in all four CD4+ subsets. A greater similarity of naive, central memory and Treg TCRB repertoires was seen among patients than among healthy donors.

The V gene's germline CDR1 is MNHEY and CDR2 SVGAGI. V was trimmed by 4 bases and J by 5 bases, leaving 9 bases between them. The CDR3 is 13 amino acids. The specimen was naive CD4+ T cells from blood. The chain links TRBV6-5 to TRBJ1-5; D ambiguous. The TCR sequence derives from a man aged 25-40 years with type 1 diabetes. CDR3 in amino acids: CASSLLRYQPQHF. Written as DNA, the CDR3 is TGTGCCAGCAGTTTGCTACGGTATCAGCCCCAGCATTTT.